These T cell receptor beta chains were read from a single sample in a study of cytomegalovirus exposure and HLA in healthy donors. Clones were sequenced by immunoSEQ multiplex PCR, and TCRdb holds only the in-frame ones, with some missing. Of approximately 90,000 clones in the sample, about 73% were seen once. Sample: PBMCs. The receptors originated from a woman aged 45-59 years in good health and CMV-seropositive. Each CDR3 is given with its conserved first and last residue. The D gene is left open where the match is weak.

v_call	j_call	d_call	cdr3_aa
TRBV5-1	TRBJ2-6	TRBD1	CASSLGTGPGANVLTF
TRBV19	TRBJ2-7	NA	CASSIGSASYEQYF
TRBV19	TRBJ1-2	NA	CASSRGGTPYGYTF
TRBV2	TRBJ1-2	NA	CASSGDRLGGYTF
TRBV6-4	TRBJ1-5	NA	CASSLDSNQPQHF
TRBV5-1	TRBJ2-7	NA	CASSFEREQYF
TRBV15	TRBJ1-4	NA	CATSRDERTTNEKLFF
TRBV11-3	TRBJ2-1	TRBD2	CASSLSRTSGNEQFF
TRBV10-3	TRBJ1-3	NA	CAIRSSGNTIYF
TRBV15	TRBJ1-1	NA	CATASGHLTEAFF
TRBV29-1	TRBJ2-1	TRBD2	CSSTSGTYNEQFF
TRBV11-2	TRBJ2-1	TRBD2	CASSLVVSSGKNEQFF
TRBV11-2	TRBJ1-1	TRBD1	CASSTRQGRAFF
TRBV6-5	TRBJ1-5	NA	CASAAYQPQHF
TRBV6-5	TRBJ2-7	NA	CASRNYMREQYF
TRBV19	TRBJ1-5	NA	CASSIRSGGNQPQHF
TRBV5-1	TRBJ2-7	TRBD1	CASSGTGSYEQYF
TRBV28	TRBJ2-1	TRBD2	CASSLSLAGKSEQFF
TRBV5-4	TRBJ1-1	NA	CASSSQDSLADEAFF
TRBV6-5	TRBJ2-3	NA	CASSYRVGSDTQYF
TRBV29-1	TRBJ2-3	TRBD1	CSVDRQGVTDTQYF
TRBV5-4	TRBJ1-3	NA	CASSMGPGNTIYF
TRBV5-1	TRBJ2-3	NA	CASSSDRNAQYF
TRBV28	TRBJ1-4	NA	CASSRLIRGEKLFF
TRBV28	TRBJ2-5	NA	CASMKRAQETQYF
TRBV6-1	TRBJ2-3	NA	CASSEREVPSSTDTQYF
TRBV5-4	TRBJ2-3	NA	CASSGSGAGPPDTQYF
TRBV7-3	TRBJ2-7	TRBD1	CASSLRVGTGAEGEQYF
TRBV6-4	TRBJ2-2	TRBD2	CASSGTSANTGELFF
TRBV6-6	TRBJ1-5	TRBD1	CASSYMTGASNQPQHF
TRBV19	TRBJ2-1	TRBD1	CASSPLLPGTAYNEQFF
TRBV10-2	TRBJ2-4	TRBD2	CASSPRTSGAGFGKNIQYF
TRBV2	TRBJ2-1	TRBD2	CAGRLAVINEQFF
TRBV4-1	TRBJ1-1	NA	CASSPPGRTEAFF
TRBV7-3	TRBJ2-3	TRBD2	CASSLLGTNRDTQYF
TRBV27	TRBJ2-7	TRBD2	CASSLFGTSATYEQYF
TRBV28	TRBJ1-1	NA	CASSPLGGEGTEAFF
TRBV18	TRBJ2-2	TRBD2	CASSGLAGEAGELFF
TRBV5-6	TRBJ1-2	NA	CASSLGQTYGYTF
TRBV28	TRBJ1-1	NA	CASSLWGAGALTAFF
TRBV25-1	TRBJ2-5	TRBD2	CASALTSGRGAQYF
TRBV11-3	TRBJ1-1	NA	CASSLSGGAEAFF
TRBV5-4	TRBJ2-7	TRBD1	CASSSGGTGKYEQYF
TRBV10-1	TRBJ2-2	TRBD1	CASGQDRGRTGELFF
TRBV6-1	TRBJ1-4	TRBD1	CASKTPGTGNEKLFF
TRBV6-5	TRBJ2-7	TRBD2	CASSYRGGRYYEQYF
TRBV7-9	TRBJ1-2	NA	CASRIQGNGGYTF
TRBV5-4	TRBJ1-5	NA	CASSDLGGQPQHF
TRBV19	TRBJ2-1	TRBD2	CASSWTSGRASEQFF
TRBV29-1	TRBJ2-3	NA	CSVRTLITTDTQYF
TRBV30	TRBJ2-2	NA	CAWSPGAITGELFF
TRBV19	TRBJ2-7	TRBD1	CASSSTGGSYEQYF
TRBV6-5	TRBJ1-2	NA	CASSYSPGVLPYGYTF
TRBV29-1	TRBJ2-3	NA	CSVVSYSAITDTQYF
TRBV30	TRBJ1-6	TRBD1	CAWSLGQGASPLHF